This T cell receptor (beta chain) was sequenced for a study of cytomegalovirus exposure and HLA in healthy donors. To note about this clone: The antigen remains unidentified.

General study results and limits: A later analysis reportedly identified an Asian-associated ancestry cluster as carrying fewer N-insertions than the roughly 670-donor mean.

Primers: 60 Vbeta forward and 13 Jbeta reverse. TCRdb's copy holds only in-frame clones and misses some; the assay was immunoSEQ multiplex PCR. The table includes under 100,000 clones, 63% detected once. Sample: PBMCs. The TCR was taken from a woman between 40 and 50 years old in good health and CMV-seropositive.

This CDR3 is CATSRDSNEQFF. DNA of the CDR3: TGTGCCACCAGCAGAGATAGTAATGAGCAGTTCTTC. The rearrangement joins TRBV15 to TRBJ2-1; D not certain. Germline CDR1 is LNHNV and CDR2 is YYDKDF (reference sequence). The CDR3 has 12 residues. V was pared by 0 bases and J by 7 bases, with 4 bases between.